The 5 T cell receptor beta chains given below trace back to one sample, sequenced in a study of T cell responses to AZD1222 COVID-19 vaccine. Clones were read by immunoSEQ multiplex PCR, and TCRdb kept only the in-frame ones, dropping some. This sample carries over 150,000 clones, 90% of them seen once, and the ten largest clones take approximately 1.5%. The sequencing used peripheral blood, collected on day 0 of AZD1222 vaccination. All receptors derive from an adult in good health.

The genes are TRBV6-5 and TRBJ1-5, with D perhaps matching TRBD1 (6 bases). Trimming left V 4 bases short and J 4 bases short, with 11 bases between. This CDR3 is built from 14 residues. Germline V gives CDR1 MNHEY, CDR2 SVGAGI. CDR3 bases: TGTGCCAGCAGTTCCCCGGACAGAAATCAGCCCCAGCATTTT. Amino acids: CASSSPDRNQPQHF.

This clone was detected once. A read error may produce the germline difference seen at one junction end. The gene calls are TRBV7-7 and TRBJ2-3; D uncertain. CDR1 is SSHAT, CDR2 FNYEAQ, per germline (reference sequence). The CDR3 is 15 residues long. The CDR3 nucleotides are TGTGCTAGCAGCTTGACGCTTTTAGGCACAGATACGCAGTATTTT. It is translated as CASSLTLLGTDTQYF.

The genes are TRBV7-9 and TRBJ1-2; D possibly corresponds to TRBD1 (5 bases). V was trimmed by 5 bases and J by 5 bases, leaving 12 bases between them. The CDR3 has 13 residues. Germline V gene sequence: CDR1 SEHNR, CDR2 FQNEAQ (reference sequence). The DNA for the CDR3 is TGTGCCAGCAGCCAGACAGAAATATATGGCTACACCTTC. Amino acids: CASSQTEIYGYTF.

The rearrangement uses TRBV7-3 and TRBJ1-1; 7 nucleotides agree with TRBD1. CDR1 and CDR2 from the germline V gene are SGHTA and FQGTGA. The CDR3 spans 16 residues. V lost 3 bases to trimming and J lost 9 bases; unmatched junction nucleotides: 16. The CDR3 DNA reads TGTGCCAGCAGCTTCTCCGGGACAGCCGAGGGTATCAAAGCTTTCTTT. It encodes CASSFSGTAEGIKAFF.

The rearrangement links TRBV4-1 to TRBJ2-4; D unclear. Trimming stripped 0 bases from V and 2 bases from J, with 11 bases between. Germline V gene data show CDR1 as MGHRA and CDR2 as YSYEKL. The CDR3 spans 16 residues. The CDR3 reads CASSQERSQTKNIQYF. Here the CDR3 DNA reads TGCGCCAGCAGCCAAGAGAGGTCGCAGACCAAAAACATTCAGTACTTC.